The next 17 T cell receptor beta chains were all read from a single sample in a study of blood T cell repertoires in COVID-19. Method: immunoSEQ multiplex PCR; TCRdb's copy keeps in-frame clones and lacks some. The sample includes 250,000 or so clones, around 87% seen only once; the top ten take 1.5% to 2%. Sequenced material: PBMCs or T cells enriched from blood (not recorded which). These receptors all come from a woman aged 45-59 years who had recovered from COVID-19.

In this sample, this clone turned up once. The chain recombines TRBV27 with TRBJ1-5; weak D call: TRBD1 (6 bases). Trimming cost V 5 bases and J 4 bases, with 15 bases left between them. This CDR3 is 15 amino acids long. The germline V gene encodes CDR1 MNHEY and CDR2 SMNVEV (reference sequence). CDR3 in DNA: TGTGCCAGCAGTGCAACGACAGGAGAGAATCAGCCCCAGCATTTT. It is translated as CASSATTGENQPQHF.

The chain combines TRBV2 with TRBJ1-3; TRBD1 is a possible D gene (6 bases). Germline V gene data show CDR1 as SNHLY and CDR2 as FYNNEI. The CDR3 has 13 amino acids. With 6 bases removed from V and 8 bases from J, the gap between germline ends came to 14 bases. CDR3: CASSKNRDDTIYF. CDR3 bases: TGTGCCAGCAGCAAAAACAGGGACGACACCATATATTTT.

This chain uses TRBV5-1 with TRBJ2-5; D is unclear. This CDR3 has 14 amino acids. CDR1 and CDR2 from the germline V gene are SGHRS and YFSETQ. V gave up 0 bases and J gave up 5 bases, with 11 bases separating them. Written as DNA, the CDR3 is TGCGCCAGCAGCTTGGACGTAGCCGGGGAGACCCAGTACTTC. Encoded protein: CASSLDVAGETQYF.

The chain carries TRBV18 and TRBJ2-3; possibly TRBD2 for D (5 bases). Trimming cost V 5 bases and J 2 bases, with 14 bases left between them. Germline V lookup: CDR1 KGHSH, CDR2 LQKENI. The CDR3 has 15 residues. The CDR3 here is CASSSEAEPTDTQYF. Here the CDR3 DNA reads TGTGCCAGCTCATCGGAGGCCGAACCCACAGATACGCAGTATTTT.

The chain couples TRBV6-1 to TRBJ2-1; D not certain. Germline V gene data show CDR1 as MNHNS and CDR2 as SASEGT. The germline V and J ends were trimmed by 2 bases and 1 base, with 12 bases remaining between them. The CDR3 consists of 16 residues. The DNA for the CDR3 is TGTGCCAGCAGTGAATCGGCTAGAAGATCCTACAATGAGCAGTTCTTC. This sequence encodes CASSESARRSYNEQFF.

The count of this clone is one. V is TRBV11-2 and J is TRBJ2-3; 7 nucleotides match TRBD2. Germline assignment: CDR1 SGHAT and CDR2 FQNNGV. The CDR3 is 15 amino acids. V was pared by 3 bases and J by 0 bases, with 3 bases of the junction left unmatched. The CDR3 coding sequence is TGTGCCAGCAGCTTGATAGCGGGCAGCACAGATACGCAGTATTTT. As protein: CASSLIAGSTDTQYF. Full variable domain (outside the CDR3, taken from reference TRBV11-2 and TRBJ2-3): EAGVAQSPRYKIIEKRQSVAFWCNPISGHATLYWYQQILGQGPKLLIQFQNNGVVDDSQLPKDRFSAERLKGVDSTLKIQPAKLEDSAVYLCASSLIAGSTDTQYFGPGTRLTVL.

The chain uses TRBV27 and TRBJ2-7; maybe TRBD2 (6 bases). The CDR3 covers 15 residues. CDR1 is MNHEY and CDR2 is SMNVEV in the germline V gene (reference sequence). Trimming pared 6 bases from V and 2 bases from J, leaving 17 bases between. For the CDR3, the DNA is TGTGCCAGCAGCCCAAACGGCGGGACCCCCTACGAGCAGTACTTC. Translation: CASSPNGGTPYEQYF.

CDR3 DNA: TGTGCCAGCAGCTCAACAGGGGGCGCCCTTGAAAAACTGTTTTTT. Translated, it gives CASSSTGGALEKLFF. The chain employs TRBV7-8 and TRBJ1-4, with 9 nucleotides matching TRBD1. V lost 4 bases, J lost 7 bases, and 7 bases stayed unmatched. Germline V CDR1 and CDR2: SGHVS, FQNEAQ. The CDR3 loop spans 15 amino acids.

This clone has a single count. This chain uses TRBV9 with TRBJ1-1; D perhaps matches TRBD1 (5 bases). In germline, CDR1 is SGDLS, CDR2 YYNGEE. Between the trimmed V and J ends, which lost 5 bases and 5 bases, there was a span of 19 bases. This CDR3 spans 15 amino acids. The CDR3 region is CASSSTVGGGTEAFF. CDR3 in DNA: TGTGCCAGCAGTTCTACCGTGGGGGGGGGAACTGAAGCTTTCTTT.

The chain employs TRBV27 and TRBJ2-3; 8 positions match TRBD2. After removal of 2 bases from V and 4 bases from J, the junction contained 11 bases not matched to a gene. This CDR3 is built from 17 residues. Germline V gene lookup returns CDR1 MNHEY and CDR2 SMNVEV (reference sequence). Written as DNA, the CDR3 is TGTGCCAGCAGTTTACGATTCGGACTAGCCCTCGCAGATACGCAGTATTTT. It codes for CASSLRFGLALADTQYF.

J is TRBJ1-3 and V is TRBV10-3; D is unclear. Germline CDR1 reads ENHRY; CDR2 reads SYGVKD. The germline V and J ends were trimmed by 8 bases and 3 bases, with 11 bases remaining between them. CDR3 size: 13 residues. This chain's CDR3 is CAIRGINGNTIYF. In DNA, the CDR3 is TGTGCCATCCGAGGAATAAATGGAAACACCATATATTTT.

The rearrangement links TRBV4-2 to TRBJ2-7; 12 bases align to TRBD2. The CDR3 contains 20 residues. V shed 2 bases, J shed 3 bases, and the junction held 17 bases outside the gene matches. In germline, CDR1 is LGHNA, CDR2 YNFKEQ. CDR3: CASSQKGALGTSGSYYEQYF. CDR3 in DNA: TGTGCCAGCAGCCAAAAAGGTGCCCTCGGGACTAGCGGGTCCTACTACGAGCAGTACTTC.

V is TRBV7-2 and J is TRBJ2-1; possible D gene TRBD2, 6 bases. V gave up 1 base and J gave up 0 bases, with 10 bases separating them. This CDR3 is 16 amino acids long. The germline V gene encodes CDR1 SGHTA and CDR2 FQGNSA. For the CDR3, the DNA is TGTGCCAGCAGCTTAGTGTCCGGGAGCTCCTACAATGAGCAGTTCTTC. It specifies CASSLVSGSSYNEQFF.

This chain links TRBV3-1 (or the pseudogene TRBV3-2) with TRBJ1-3; maybe TRBD1 (5 bases). Between the trimmed V and J ends, which lost 5 bases and 1 base, there was a span of 9 bases. CDR3 size: 14 residues. Germline V gene data show CDR1 as LGHDT and CDR2 as YNNKEL (reference sequence). As DNA, the CDR3 is TGTGCCAGCAGCGAACCAGGGTCTGGAAACACCATATATTTT. Residues: CASSEPGSGNTIYF.

The chain recombines TRBV28 with TRBJ1-3; D is perhaps TRBD1 (5 bases). The CDR3 sequence is 15 residues long. The V gene lost 8 bases and the J gene lost 4 bases, with 18 bases spanning the gap. From germline, CDR1 is MDHEN and CDR2 SYDVKM. The CDR3 loop reads CASASGTGAGNTIYF. Here the CDR3 DNA reads TGTGCCAGCGCGTCTGGTACAGGTGCAGGAAACACCATATATTTT.

This clone showed up just once. Relative to the germline gene, one junction end is altered; a read error may explain this. V gene TRBV18 combines with J gene TRBJ1-1; D remains ambiguous. This CDR3 has 15 residues. CDR1 and CDR2 from the germline V gene are KGHSH and LQKENI. CDR3 in amino acids: CASSPPIGMKTEAFF. The CDR3 nucleotides read TGTGCCAGCTCACCACCGATCGGGATGAAGACTGAAGCTTTCTTT. Together with reference TRBV18 and TRBJ1-1, the CDR3 gives the full variable domain: NAGVMQNPRHLVRRRGQEARLRCSPMKGHSHVYWYRQLPEEGLKFMVYLQKENIIDESGMPKERFSAEFPKEGPSILRIQQVVRGDSAAYFCASSPPIGMKTEAFFGQGTRLTVV.

The chain carries TRBV25-1 and TRBJ1-1, with 7 bases lining up with TRBD1. Unmatched junction bases numbered 6, after V lost 4 bases and J lost 7 bases. Germline V gene sequence: CDR1 MGHDK, CDR2 SYGVNS. CDR3 length: 13 amino acids. CDR3 sequence: CASSVRGQGEAFF. The CDR3 nucleotides read TGTGCCAGCAGTGTAAGGGGGCAGGGTGAAGCTTTCTTT.